The clone carrying this T cell receptor beta chain was detected many times. Regarding time point: persistent/refractory GD, antithyroid drugs over 5 years with positive TRAb. PBMCs were the source of the RNA used for TCR sequencing. This sample stems from a study of regulatory T cells in long-lasting Graves disease. To make TCR beta libraries, researchers used iRepertoire HTBI primers and Arm-PCR of CDR3 regions. TCRdb reanalysed the multiplex PCR reads using MiXCR and keeps one entry per CDR3 protein. Among approximately 400,000 distinct CDR3 sequences, more than 20% were seen once, and the ten largest hold around 20%. The material sequenced was peripheral blood mononuclear cells (PBMCs), taken when the disease was refractory, from a patient treated with antithyroid drugs. This clonotype originated in a female donor with Graves disease.

CDR3 nucleotide sequence: TGTGCCAGCAGTGACCCCGGGCGGAGCTCCTACGAGCAGTACTTC. Amino acid sequence: CASSDPGRSSYEQYF. This rearrangement joins TRBV25-1 to TRBJ2-7; D gene ambiguous. From germline, CDR1 is MGHDK and CDR2 SYGVNS. The CDR3 length is 15 residues. Between the trimmed V and J ends, which lost 3 bases and 0 bases, there was a span of 12 bases.